Sequencing of this TCR beta chain was carried out in a study of T cells in Graves' hyperthyroidism and ophthalmopathy. What was amplified from RNA transcripts were TCR beta CDR3 regions. The HTBI primer set was used in a first-round RT-PCR of the TCR CDR3. TCRdb independently ran MiXCR on the multiplex PCR reads; one entry per CDR3 protein. The sample lists under 300,000 distinct CDR3 sequences, roughly 15% occurring once. Material for sequencing was blood. The clonotype comes from a middle-aged woman with Graves' hyperthyroidism that later progressed to Graves' ophthalmopathy.

CDR3 sequence: CASRSRGQGSSGANVLTF. The CDR3 DNA follows: TGTGCCAGCCGTTCTCGTGGACAGGGAAGCTCTGGGGCCAACGTCCTGACTTTC. This sequence joins TRBV7-8 and TRBJ2-6; 8 positions match TRBD1. Trimming at V came to 8 bases and at J to 0 bases, leaving 12 bases not matched to a gene. The CDR3 length is 18 residues. The germline gives CDR1 SGHVS, CDR2 FQNEAQ.